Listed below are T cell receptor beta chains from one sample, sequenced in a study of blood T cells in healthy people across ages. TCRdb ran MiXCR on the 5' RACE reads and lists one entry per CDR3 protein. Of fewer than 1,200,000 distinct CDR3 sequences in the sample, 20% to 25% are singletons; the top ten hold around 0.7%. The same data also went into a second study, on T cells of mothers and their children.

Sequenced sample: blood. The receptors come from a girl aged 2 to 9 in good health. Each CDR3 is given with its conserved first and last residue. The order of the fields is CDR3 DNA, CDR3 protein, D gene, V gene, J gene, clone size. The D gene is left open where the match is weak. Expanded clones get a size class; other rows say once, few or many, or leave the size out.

CDR3nt: TGTGCCAGCAGCTTGAGCAGGGCGAGCTACACCTTC
CDR3aa: CASSLSRASYTF
d_gene: .
v_gene: TRBV5-6
j_gene: TRBJ1-2
abundance: few

CDR3nt: TGCAGTGCTAGAAATCGTGGGGGGGGCCCCTACAATGAGCAGTTCTTC
CDR3aa: CSARNRGGGPYNEQFF
d_gene: .
v_gene: TRBV20-1
j_gene: TRBJ2-1
abundance: few

CDR3nt: TGTGCCAGCATTCAGGACAATGAGCAGTTCTTC
CDR3aa: CASIQDNEQFF
d_gene: .
v_gene: TRBV7-9
j_gene: TRBJ2-1
abundance: once

CDR3nt: TGTGCCAGCAGTGATCTGGCGGGAGCGGACGAGCAGTACTTC
CDR3aa: CASSDLAGADEQYF
d_gene: TRBD2
v_gene: TRBV2
j_gene: TRBJ2-7
abundance: .

CDR3nt: TGTGCCATCAGTGAGGCAGGCGATAAAGCTTTCTTT
CDR3aa: CAISEAGDKAFF
d_gene: .
v_gene: TRBV10-3
j_gene: TRBJ1-1
abundance: .

CDR3nt: TGTGCCAGCAGCCCACCGACAGGGGCACCCTACGAGCAGTACTTC
CDR3aa: CASSPPTGAPYEQYF
d_gene: TRBD1
v_gene: TRBV7-9
j_gene: TRBJ2-7
abundance: .

CDR3nt: TGTGCCAGCAGTGAGCCCCGACAGGGGTGGACCACAGATACGCAGTATTTT
CDR3aa: CASSEPRQGWTTDTQYF
d_gene: TRBD1
v_gene: TRBV28
j_gene: TRBJ2-3
abundance: few

CDR3nt: TGCAGCGTTCGGTGGGAGAAGAAAACGCAGTATTTT
CDR3aa: CSVRWEKKTQYF
d_gene: .
v_gene: TRBV29-1
j_gene: TRBJ2-3
abundance: few

CDR3nt: TGCGCCAGCAGCTTAGAGTTTATGAACACTGAAGCTTTCTTT
CDR3aa: CASSLEFMNTEAFF
d_gene: .
v_gene: TRBV5-1
j_gene: TRBJ1-1
abundance: .

CDR3nt: TGTGCCTGCAGCTTAGAAGGCGGGAGGCCTTCCTACGAGCAGTACTTC
CDR3aa: CACSLEGGRPSYEQYF
d_gene: TRBD2
v_gene: TRBV7-9
j_gene: TRBJ2-7
abundance: few

CDR3nt: TGTGCCAGCAGTTACTCAACTAGGAGGGCTTACTACGAGCAGTACTTC
CDR3aa: CASSYSTRRAYYEQYF
d_gene: .
v_gene: TRBV6-5
j_gene: TRBJ2-7
abundance: few

CDR3nt: TGTGCCAGCAATCCGGGACAGGGGACTGCGGGCTATGGCTACACCTTC
CDR3aa: CASNPGQGTAGYGYTF
d_gene: TRBD1
v_gene: TRBV6-6
j_gene: TRBJ1-2
abundance: many

CDR3nt: TGTGCCAGCAGTTTAAGGCGCAGCCCGAACACTGAAGCTTTCTTT
CDR3aa: CASSLRRSPNTEAFF
d_gene: .
v_gene: TRBV12-3/TRBV12-4
j_gene: TRBJ1-1
abundance: .

CDR3nt: TGCGCCAGCAGCCAAGTATTCGGGAGGGCAACCTACGAGCAGTACTTC
CDR3aa: CASSQVFGRATYEQYF
d_gene: TRBD2
v_gene: TRBV4-1
j_gene: TRBJ2-7
abundance: .

CDR3nt: TGTGCCAGCAGCGCCTATTCCAGTATGGATGAGCAGTTCTTC
CDR3aa: CASSAYSSMDEQFF
d_gene: .
v_gene: TRBV9
j_gene: TRBJ2-1
abundance: .

CDR3nt: TGTGCCAGCAGCCCTTCTAGCTATCCCACAGATACGCAGTATTTT
CDR3aa: CASSPSSYPTDTQYF
d_gene: .
v_gene: TRBV7-2
j_gene: TRBJ2-3
abundance: .

CDR3nt: TGCGCCAGCAGCCAAGTCCTAAACACTGAAGCTTTCTTT
CDR3aa: CASSQVLNTEAFF
d_gene: .
v_gene: TRBV4-1
j_gene: TRBJ1-1
abundance: many

CDR3nt: TGCAGCGTTGAAGAGGTCCCCTACGAGCAGTACTTC
CDR3aa: CSVEEVPYEQYF
d_gene: .
v_gene: TRBV29-1
j_gene: TRBJ2-7
abundance: .

CDR3nt: TGCGCCAGCAGCCAACCAGGACTAGATGATACGCAGTATTTT
CDR3aa: CASSQPGLDDTQYF
d_gene: TRBD2
v_gene: TRBV4-1
j_gene: TRBJ2-3
abundance: .

CDR3nt: TGCAGTGCCCCCCGCGTGAATACTGAAAAACTGTTTTTT
CDR3aa: CSAPRVNTEKLFF
d_gene: .
v_gene: TRBV20-1
j_gene: TRBJ1-4
abundance: .

CDR3nt: TGCAGCGTTGAAGTTAACCCAATGCAGATGGAGACCCAGTACTTC
CDR3aa: CSVEVNPMQMETQYF
d_gene: .
v_gene: TRBV29-1
j_gene: TRBJ2-5
abundance: .

CDR3nt: TGCAGCGTGCTACCTCGGGGGAACACCGGGGAGCTGTTTTTT
CDR3aa: CSVLPRGNTGELFF
d_gene: .
v_gene: TRBV29-1
j_gene: TRBJ2-2
abundance: few

CDR3nt: TGTGCCAGCAGGTTTAGCGGGAGAGCTGAGACCCAGTACTTC
CDR3aa: CASRFSGRAETQYF
d_gene: TRBD2
v_gene: TRBV28
j_gene: TRBJ2-5
abundance: .

CDR3nt: TGCAGCGTTGTGGTCATCGGGGGGAGGGAGACCCAGTACTTC
CDR3aa: CSVVVIGGRETQYF
d_gene: TRBD2
v_gene: TRBV29-1
j_gene: TRBJ2-5
abundance: few

CDR3nt: TGTGCCAGCAGCACCGGGACGGCTGGAAACACCATATATTTT
CDR3aa: CASSTGTAGNTIYF
d_gene: .
v_gene: TRBV7-2
j_gene: TRBJ1-3
abundance: few

CDR3nt: TGCGCCAGCAGCCAAGAACACGGCGGGGGTCGAAATGAGCAGTTCTTC
CDR3aa: CASSQEHGGGRNEQFF
d_gene: TRBD2
v_gene: TRBV4-3
j_gene: TRBJ2-1
abundance: once

CDR3nt: TGTGCCAGCAGGTTACACCCTGCCAATGAAGCTTTCTTT
CDR3aa: CASRLHPANEAFF
d_gene: .
v_gene: TRBV7-9
j_gene: TRBJ1-1
abundance: .

CDR3nt: TGTGCCAGCAGCTTAGTCGGCGGAGACACCTACAATGAGCAGTTCTTC
CDR3aa: CASSLVGGDTYNEQFF
d_gene: .
v_gene: TRBV7-8
j_gene: TRBJ2-1
abundance: .

CDR3nt: TGTGCCATCAGTGAGGCTAAGCGGGGAAGAATGTCCTACGAGCAGTACTTC
CDR3aa: CAISEAKRGRMSYEQYF
d_gene: TRBD2
v_gene: TRBV10-3
j_gene: TRBJ2-7
abundance: few

CDR3nt: TGTGCCACCAGCAGACCATTCCTGCGGGGGGACAGCGGGGATGAGCAGTTCTTC
CDR3aa: CATSRPFLRGDSGDEQFF
d_gene: .
v_gene: TRBV15
j_gene: TRBJ2-1
abundance: .

CDR3nt: TGTGCCAGCAGCTTAGATATCGGTAGCGGGAGGGTCGAGACCCAGTACTTC
CDR3aa: CASSLDIGSGRVETQYF
d_gene: TRBD2
v_gene: TRBV11-2
j_gene: TRBJ2-5
abundance: .

CDR3nt: TGTGCCAGCAGCCGAAGGGGGAATCAGCCCCAGCATTTT
CDR3aa: CASSRRGNQPQHF
d_gene: .
v_gene: TRBV5-6
j_gene: TRBJ1-5
abundance: few

CDR3nt: TGCAGTGCTAGGCCAAAGTCCCGCTCTACGCAGTATTTT
CDR3aa: CSARPKSRSTQYF
d_gene: .
v_gene: TRBV20-1
j_gene: TRBJ2-3
abundance: few

CDR3nt: TGTGCCAGCAGTTTCTCTGATGAAAAACTGTTTTTT
CDR3aa: CASSFSDEKLFF
d_gene: .
v_gene: TRBV12-3/TRBV12-4
j_gene: TRBJ1-4
abundance: .

CDR3nt: TGTGCCAGCAGTTACGAGGGATGGGGAGATGAAAAACTGTTTTTT
CDR3aa: CASSYEGWGDEKLFF
d_gene: .
v_gene: TRBV6-2/TRBV6-3
j_gene: TRBJ1-4
abundance: few

CDR3nt: TGTGCCAGCAGCCAAGATCAGCACAGGGACACAGATACGCAGTATTTT
CDR3aa: CASSQDQHRDTDTQYF
d_gene: .
v_gene: TRBV14
j_gene: TRBJ2-3
abundance: .

CDR3nt: TGTGCCAGCAGTTCAGGGCACTCTGGGGCCAACGTCCTGACTTTC
CDR3aa: CASSSGHSGANVLTF
d_gene: .
v_gene: TRBV12-3/TRBV12-4
j_gene: TRBJ2-6
abundance: few

CDR3nt: TGTGCTAGCAGCTCCTTGGGCGGGAGGGCCACGAATGAGCAGTTCTTC
CDR3aa: CASSSLGGRATNEQFF
d_gene: TRBD2
v_gene: TRBV7-7
j_gene: TRBJ2-1
abundance: .

CDR3nt: TGCGCCAGCAGCCCCTCGAGTAGCTCCCCTGAAGAGCAGTTCTTC
CDR3aa: CASSPSSSSPEEQFF
d_gene: .
v_gene: TRBV4-3
j_gene: TRBJ2-1
abundance: .

CDR3nt: TGTGCCAGCAGTTACTCAATCCCGGGAGGCAAAAACATTCAGTACTTC
CDR3aa: CASSYSIPGGKNIQYF
d_gene: TRBD2
v_gene: TRBV6-2/TRBV6-3
j_gene: TRBJ2-4
abundance: few

CDR3nt: TGTGCCAGCAGCGTAGGTGGCAGGTCCGTTAGTGAGCAGTTCTTC
CDR3aa: CASSVGGRSVSEQFF
d_gene: .
v_gene: TRBV9
j_gene: TRBJ2-1
abundance: .

CDR3nt: TGTGCCAGCAGTTTAGGGGCCCGTCGGACTGAAGCTTTCTTT
CDR3aa: CASSLGARRTEAFF
d_gene: .
v_gene: TRBV27
j_gene: TRBJ1-1
abundance: .

CDR3nt: TGCAGCGTTGTTGGGGGGGCTGGAAACATTCAGTACTTC
CDR3aa: CSVVGGAGNIQYF
d_gene: .
v_gene: TRBV29-1
j_gene: TRBJ2-4
abundance: many

CDR3nt: TGTGCCAGCAGCTTACCAGCGGGAGGACCGAGCTCCTACAATGAGCAGTTCTTC
CDR3aa: CASSLPAGGPSSYNEQFF
d_gene: TRBD2
v_gene: TRBV7-8
j_gene: TRBJ2-1
abundance: .